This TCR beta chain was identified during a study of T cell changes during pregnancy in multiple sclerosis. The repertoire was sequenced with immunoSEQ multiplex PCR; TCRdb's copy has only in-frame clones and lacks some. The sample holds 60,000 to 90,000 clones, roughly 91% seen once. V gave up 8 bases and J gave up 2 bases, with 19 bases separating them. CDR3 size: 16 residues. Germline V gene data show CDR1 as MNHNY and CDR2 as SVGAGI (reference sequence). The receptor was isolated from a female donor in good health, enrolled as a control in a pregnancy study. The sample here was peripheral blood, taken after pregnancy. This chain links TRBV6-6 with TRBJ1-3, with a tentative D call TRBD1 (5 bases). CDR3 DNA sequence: TGTGCCAGCGCCGCGCCGGGGGAGGGGCCTGGAAACACCATATATTTT. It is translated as CASAAPGEGPGNTIYF.